These 9 T cell receptor beta chains were sequenced from one sample in a study of vaccination and CD4 T cells after COVID-19. For these receptors, no antigen is known. Treatment denoted: approximately 11-day PBMC culture with coronavirus spike peptide pools or control peptides (ViraFEST assay). Cultured CD4+ T-cell DNA underwent Oncomine TCR Beta short-read sequencing. One entry per CDR3 protein, called by TCRdb with MiXCR from the PCR reads. The sample records about 24,000 distinct CDR3 sequences, about 56% being singletons. The sequenced material came from CD4+ T cells from blood, cultured in vitro. These receptor sequences come from a human donor who had recovered from COVID-19.

The chain carries TRBV6-5 and TRBJ1-5; 7 bases map to TRBD1. Germline V lookup: CDR1 MNHEY, CDR2 SVGAGI. CDR3 length: 14 amino acids. Trimming took 5 bases from V and 4 from J; bases not matched to a gene: 5. The CDR3 DNA sequence: TGTGCCAGCAGTACTCGACAGGGAAATCAGCCCCAGCATTTT. This gives the protein CASSTRQGNQPQHF.

The chain uses TRBV25-1 and TRBJ2-7; TRBD1 matches at 8 bases. Germline lookup yields CDR1 MGHDK and CDR2 SYGVNS. There are 11 residues in the CDR3. The J segment lost 6 bases and the V segment lost 6 bases, leaving 1 base of the junction unmatched. The DNA for the CDR3 is TGTGCCAGCAGCAGGGGGCGCGAGCAGTACTTC. Its protein product is CASSRGREQYF.

The rearrangement uses TRBV10-3 and TRBJ2-7, with D perhaps being TRBD1 or TRBD2 (5 bases each). The CDR3 is made up of 15 amino acids. V was clipped by 2 bases and J by 4 bases, with 15 bases between them. Germline assignment: CDR1 ENHRY and CDR2 SYGVKD. For the CDR3, the DNA is TGTGCCATCAGTGAGCCGGCCCGAGGGGATTACGAGCAGTACTTC. Its translation is CAISEPARGDYEQYF.

This clonotype was recorded once. The genes are TRBV30 and TRBJ1-5; D call uncertain. V dropped 2 bases and J dropped 0 bases, with 8 bases sitting between them. CDR3 size: 14 residues. Germline V gene sequence: CDR1 GTSNPN, CDR2 SVGIG (reference sequence). CDR3 sequence reads: CAWSIADSNQPQHF. The CDR3 DNA reads TGTGCCTGGAGTATCGCGGATAGCAATCAGCCCCAGCATTTT. The variable domain in full, completed from reference TRBV30 and TRBJ1-5, reads SQTIHQWPATLVQPVGSPLSLECTVEGTSNPNLYWYRQAAGRGLQLLFYSVGIGQISSEVPQNLSASRPQDRQFILSSKKLLLSDSGFYLCAWSIADSNQPQHFGDGTRLSIL.

This clonotype has only a few counts. This chain links TRBV6-1 with TRBJ2-3; D unclear. Germline loops: CDR1 MNHNS, CDR2 SASEGT. This CDR3 is 14 amino acids long. Trimming took 5 bases from V and 9 from J, leaving 18 bases between them. The CDR3 region is CASSPGPAVVTQYF. CDR3 DNA sequence: TGTGCCAGCAGTCCTGGGCCTGCAGTCGTAACGCAGTATTTT.

The chain has TRBV27 and TRBJ2-3; D gene ambiguous. The CDR3 is made up of 14 amino acids. The germline V and J ends were trimmed by 2 bases and 2 bases, with 8 bases remaining between them. CDR1 and CDR2 from the germline V gene are MNHEY and SMNVEV (reference sequence). The CDR3 here is CASSLGQITDTQYF. The CDR3 DNA follows: TGTGCCAGCAGTTTAGGGCAAATCACAGATACGCAGTATTTT.

The chain couples TRBV7-2 to TRBJ2-7; 14 bases map to TRBD2. This CDR3 is 17 amino acids long. Germline V gene sequence: CDR1 SGHTA, CDR2 FQGNSA. J gave up 4 bases and V 4 bases, and 9 bases lay outside the gene matches. The CDR3 loop is CASSSGTSGSRRYEQYF. The CDR3 bases are TGTGCCAGCAGCTCCGGGACTAGCGGGAGTCGACGGTACGAGCAGTACTTC.

This clonotype was detected only a few times. This chain connects TRBV10-1 to TRBJ1-1; 8 bases are a match to TRBD1. CDR3 length: 15 residues. CDR1 and CDR2 from the germline V gene are WNHNN and SYGVQD (reference sequence). After removal of 6 bases from V and 5 bases from J, the junction contained 11 bases not matched to a gene. CDR3 nucleotides: TGCGCCAGCAGCACAGGACAGGGTGGGAGGACTGAAGCTTTCTTT. Its protein is CASSTGQGGRTEAFF.

V gene TRBV5-4 combines with J gene TRBJ2-7; 7 bases map to TRBD1. The CDR3 runs to 15 residues. Germline V gene lookup returns CDR1 SGHNT and CDR2 YYREEE (reference sequence). V dropped 4 bases and J dropped 4; count of bases not matched to a gene: 11. The CDR3 coding sequence is TGTGCCAGCAGCAAGGACAGGTCGATTTTGTACGAGCAGTACTTC. Translated: CASSKDRSILYEQYF.